This passage covers 10 T cell receptor beta chains from one sample sequenced in a study of T cell changes during pregnancy in multiple sclerosis. The table came from immunoSEQ multiplex PCR; TCRdb's copy has only in-frame clones and leaves some out. The profile shows 71,000 or so clones, approximately 94% of them singletons. The starting material was peripheral blood, obtained in the third trimester of pregnancy. The receptor source for this set is a female donor with multiple sclerosis, enrolled in a pregnancy study.

This chain connects TRBV2 to TRBJ2-7; the D is unclear. Trimming left V 3 bases short and J 0 bases short, with 12 bases between. CDR3 length equals 15 residues. Germline loops: CDR1 SNHLY, CDR2 FYNNEI. The CDR3: CASSDLVLSSYEQYF. The DNA for the CDR3 is TGTGCCAGCAGTGATTTGGTCCTAAGCTCCTACGAGCAGTACTTC.

This chain joins TRBV6-5 and TRBJ1-5; possibly TRBD1 for D (6 bases). The CDR3 consists of 14 residues. Trimming cost V 4 bases and J 3 bases, with 10 bases left between them. The germline CDR1 and CDR2 sequences are MNHEY and SVGAGI. Here the CDR3 reads CASSFDRYNQPQHF. CDR3 bases: TGTGCCAGCAGTTTCGACAGGTACAATCAGCCCCAGCATTTT.

This clone was seen only once. This chain's CDR3 is CASSPATSSPSPQHF. DNA for the CDR3: TGTGCCAGCAGCCCCGCCACCAGTTCCCCATCGCCCCAGCATTTT. The rearrangement joins TRBV4-2 to TRBJ1-5; D uncertain. The V gene lost 4 bases and the J gene lost 9 bases, with 19 bases spanning the gap. Germline CDR1 is LGHNA and CDR2 is YNFKEQ. CDR3 length equals 15 residues.

The rearrangement uses TRBV6-6 and TRBJ1-3; tentative D call: TRBD1 (6 bases). V dropped 5 bases and J dropped 2 bases, with 13 bases sitting between them. Germline CDR1 is MNHNY and CDR2 is SVGAGI (reference sequence). The CDR3 loop spans 15 amino acids. The CDR3 here is CASSIEQGPGNTIYF. DNA for the CDR3: TGTGCCAGCAGTATCGAACAGGGCCCTGGAAACACCATATATTTT.

The rearrangement uses TRBV11-2 and TRBJ1-1, with unresolved D. Germline CDR1 reads SGHAT; CDR2 reads FQNNGV. There are 11 residues in the CDR3. V was cut by 3 bases and J by 7 bases, with 6 bases left in between. CDR3 in DNA: TGTGCCAGCAGCTTCTTAGATGAAGCTTTCTTT. It translates to CASSFLDEAFF.

V is TRBV5-1 and J is TRBJ2-7, with a weak D call TRBD1 (6 bases). Germline CDR1 and CDR2: SGHRS and YFSETQ. The V and J ends lost 6 bases and 0 bases respectively, with 10 bases between them. The CDR3 is made up of 13 amino acids. CDR3 sequence: CASTNRVSYEQYF. CDR3 in DNA: TGCGCCAGCACCAACAGGGTCTCCTACGAGCAGTACTTC.

CDR3 amino acids: CASSLGGAGESSNYGYTF. The CDR3 DNA sequence: TGTGCCAGCAGCTTGGGTGGGGCAGGAGAATCCTCTAACTATGGCTACACCTTC. This rearrangement joins TRBV7-4 to TRBJ1-2; tentative D call: TRBD1 (5 bases). From germline, CDR1 is SGHVT and CDR2 SQSDAQ. Trimming took off 3 bases at V and 0 bases at J, with 20 bases between the two ends. CDR3 length equals 18 residues.

The chain combines TRBV7-9 with TRBJ2-6; 12 nucleotides line up with TRBD2. V lost 6 bases and J lost 2; bases outside the gene matches: 11. The CDR3 has 19 residues. Germline assignment: CDR1 SEHNR and CDR2 FQNEAQ (reference sequence). The CDR3 sequence is CASRSGLAGDITGANVLTF. CDR3 nucleotide sequence: TGTGCCAGCAGGTCGGGACTAGCGGGTGATATCACTGGGGCCAACGTCCTGACTTTC. Full variable domain (missing parts from reference TRBV7-9 and TRBJ2-6): DTGVSQNPRHKITKRGQNVTFRCDPISEHNRLYWYRQTLGQGPEFLTYFQNEAQLEKSRLLSDRFSAERPKGSFSTLEIQRTEQGDSAMYLCASRSGLAGDITGANVLTFGAGSRLTVL.

The rearrangement uses TRBV5-1 and TRBJ2-1, with 7 bases fitting TRBD2. The CDR3 loop spans 17 amino acids. Germline loops: CDR1 SGHRS, CDR2 YFSETQ. V shed 4 bases and J 6 bases; nucleotides not matched to a gene: 16. In DNA form, the CDR3 reads TGCGCCAGCAGCATAGGTCTAGCGGAAGGGTTCGGCAATGAGCAGTTCTTC. Amino acids: CASSIGLAEGFGNEQFF.

The rearrangement joins TRBV5-4 to TRBJ2-1; 8 bases fit TRBD2. With V trimmed by 0 bases and J by 0 bases, 2 bases remained unmatched. The CDR3 contains 16 residues. Germline CDR1 reads SGHNT; CDR2 reads YYREEE (reference sequence). CDR3 nucleotides: TGTGCCAGCAGCTTGGAGGCGGGGGGCTCCTACAATGAGCAGTTCTTC. This translates into CASSLEAGGSYNEQFF.